This T cell receptor (beta chain) originates from a study of T cell clusters in autoimmune cytopenias. Study-wide background: A median of roughly 52,000 TRB reads per sample yielded a median approximately 2,500 distinct clonotypes. Study-wide results and caveats: The T cell clusters came from computational analysis alone and lack functional validation.

Roughly 38,000 genome equivalents of blood DNA were amplified for TRB. Multiplex touch-down PCR amplified TRB using TRB-A and TRB-B pools in one tube. With the multiplex PCR reads reprocessed, TCRdb shows one record per CDR3 protein and no DNA. The listing records about 5,000 distinct CDR3 sequences. The germline V gene encodes CDR1 MNHEY and CDR2 SMNVEV (reference sequence). This CDR3 has 11 amino acids. Of note for this clonotype: The target antigen is unknown.

These data are also associated with another study on T cell repertoires in aging, cancer and after chemotherapy. That paper notes: The full dataset contained approximately 9.6 million TCR reads.

Sequencing was performed on peripheral blood. The chain recombines TRBV27 with TRBJ2-7. This TCR came from a human donor in good health. CDR3: CASSYRFEQYF.